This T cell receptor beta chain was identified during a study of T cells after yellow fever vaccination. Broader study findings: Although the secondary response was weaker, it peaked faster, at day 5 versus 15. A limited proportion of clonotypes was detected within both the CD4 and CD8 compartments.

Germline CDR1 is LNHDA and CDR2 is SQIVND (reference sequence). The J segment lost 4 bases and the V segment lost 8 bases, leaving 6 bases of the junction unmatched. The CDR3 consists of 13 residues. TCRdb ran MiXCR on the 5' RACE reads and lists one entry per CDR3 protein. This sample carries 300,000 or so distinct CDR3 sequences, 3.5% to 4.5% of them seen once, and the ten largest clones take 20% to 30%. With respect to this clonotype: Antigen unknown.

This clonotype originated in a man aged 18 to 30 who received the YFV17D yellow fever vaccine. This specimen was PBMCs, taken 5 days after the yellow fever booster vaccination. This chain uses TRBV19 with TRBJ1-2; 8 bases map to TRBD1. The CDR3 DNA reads TGTGCCAGTCGCTGGACAGGGCGCTATGGCTACACCTTC. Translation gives CASRWTGRYGYTF.